These T cell receptor beta chains were read from a single sample in a study of T cells in tuberculosis. Sequencing was performed with immunoSEQ multiplex PCR; in TCRdb, only in-frame clones are kept and a portion is missing. The table has around 33,000 clones, roughly nine tenths seen once. This sample comprised PBMCs, obtained at tuberculosis diagnosis. The source of these receptors is an adult with tuberculosis. CDR3s include the opening cysteine and the closing phenylalanine or tryptophan. A D gene is named only where the DNA matches it firmly. Clone sizes are given selectively: once, few, many, or a class where the clone is expanded.

few TRBJ1-5 TRBV6-6 . CASSQGGWGNQPQHF TGTGCCAGCAGTCAGGGAGGCTGGGGCAATCAGCCCCAGCATTTT
. TRBJ2-7 TRBV7-2 TRBD2 CASTPGLAGSYEQYF TGTGCCAGCACCCCGGGACTAGCGGGATCCTACGAGCAGTACTTC
. TRBJ2-7 TRBV11-2 TRBD1 CASSFGDRGVYEQYF TGTGCCAGCAGCTTCGGGGACAGGGGAGTCTACGAGCAGTACTTC
. TRBJ2-2 TRBV11-1 TRBD1 CASSMRTGVGELFF TGTGCCAGCAGCATGCGGACAGGGGTTGGGGAGCTGTTTTTT
once TRBJ2-6 TRBV4-2 TRBD2 CASSQEGGSGANVLTF TGTGCCAGCAGCCAAGAGGGAGGGAGTGGGGCCAACGTCCTGACTTTC
. TRBJ2-5 TRBV7-9 TRBD1 CASSGWDSKETQYF TGTGCCAGCAGCGGCTGGGACAGTAAAGAGACCCAGTACTTC
once TRBJ1-1 TRBV6-5 . CASSSSTLNTEAFF TGTGCCAGCAGTTCTTCCACACTGAACACTGAAGCTTTCTTT
. TRBJ2-1 TRBV4-1 TRBD2 CASSLRTSGAGEQFF TGCGCCAGCAGCCTACGGACTAGCGGGGCAGGGGAGCAGTTCTTC
once TRBJ2-1 TRBV7-7 . CASSLGVGRVNEQFF TGTGCTAGCAGCTTAGGGGTAGGCAGGGTCAATGAGCAGTTCTTC
. TRBJ2-7 TRBV7-9 . CASSLEYEQYF TGTGCCAGCAGCCTCGAGTACGAGCAGTACTTC
. TRBJ2-6 TRBV13 . CASSLSGANVLTF TGTGCCAGCAGCCTCTCTGGGGCCAACGTCCTGACTTTC
. TRBJ2-2 TRBV28 TRBD1 CASSLRGRGELFF TGTGCCAGCAGTTTGAGGGGGCGAGGGGAGCTGTTTTTT
. TRBJ1-5 TRBV14 . CASSQDLQGPQHF TGTGCCAGCAGCCAAGACCTTCAGGGCCCCCAGCATTTT
. TRBJ1-1 TRBV5-1 . CASSLDGYRNTEAFF TGCGCCAGCAGCTTGGATGGGTACAGGAACACTGAAGCTTTCTTT
medium-sized TRBJ2-3 TRBV5-6 . CASSTRQDKGDTQYF TGTGCCAGCAGCACGAGACAGGATAAGGGAGATACGCAGTATTTT
. TRBJ2-5 TRBV30 TRBD2 CAWSVLAVRDF TGTGCCTGGAGTGTACTAGCGGTTCGGGACTTC
. TRBJ2-3 TRBV9 TRBD2 CASSPTLRTSGSLNTQYF TGTGCCAGCAGCCCCACCTTACGGACTAGCGGATCTCTGAATACGCAGTATTTT
. TRBJ1-5 TRBV18 TRBD1 CASSPPGDRDQPQHF TGTGCCAGCTCACCACCGGGGGACAGGGATCAGCCCCAGCATTTT
once TRBJ2-7 TRBV10-3 . CAISPNQDEQYF TGTGCCATCAGTCCGAATCAGGACGAGCAGTACTTC
. TRBJ2-5 TRBV6-5 . CASSSYRASQETQYF TGTGCCAGCAGTTCGTACAGGGCTTCCCAAGAGACCCAGTACTTC
. TRBJ2-3 TRBV2 TRBD2 CASSERLADTDTQYF TGTGCCAGCAGCGAGCGACTAGCGGACACAGATACGCAGTATTTT
. TRBJ1-2 TRBV11-2 TRBD1 CASSPRTGPKDYGYTF TGTGCCAGCAGCCCTCGGACAGGGCCCAAGGACTATGGCTACACCTTC
. TRBJ1-4 TRBV7-9 . CASSLEMSRGQKLFF TGTGCCAGCAGCTTAGAGATGAGCAGGGGACAAAAACTGTTTTTT
. TRBJ2-2 TRBV5-1 TRBD2 CASSLRPGGSTGELFF TGCGCCAGCAGCTTGCGGCCGGGCGGGAGTACCGGGGAGCTGTTTTTT
. TRBJ2-7 TRBV4-3 . CASSQDVIKSLLNPIFSYEQYF TGCGCCAGCAGCCAAGACGTGATCAAGAGTCTGCTTAACCCGATATTCTCCTACGAGCAGTACTTC
. TRBJ2-3 TRBV5-1 TRBD2 CASSLLAGGRADTQYF TGCGCCAGCAGCCTCCTAGCGGGGGGGCGGGCAGATACGCAGTATTTT
once TRBJ1-1 TRBV19 . CASSIFRRGSTEAFF TGTGCCAGTAGTATATTTCGTAGGGGGAGCACTGAAGCTTTCTTT
. TRBJ2-1 TRBV11-3 . CASSLGDNEQFF TGTGCCAGCAGCTTAGGAGACAATGAGCAGTTCTTC
. TRBJ1-3 TRBV19 . CASSLGTFSSGNTIYF TGTGCCAGTAGTTTGGGGACTTTCAGCTCTGGAAACACCATATATTTT
. TRBJ2-2 TRBV4-2 TRBD1 CASGIVTGSNTGELFF TGTGCCAGCGGGATAGTGACAGGGTCGAACACCGGGGAGCTGTTTTTT
. TRBJ2-2 TRBV4-1 TRBD1 CASSLGQGRTGELFF TGCGCCAGCAGCCTAGGACAGGGTAGAACCGGGGAGCTGTTTTTT
. TRBJ1-2 TRBV18 TRBD1 CASSLGQDHGYTF TGTGCCAGCTCATTAGGACAGGATCATGGCTACACCTTC
. TRBJ1-1 TRBV7-6 TRBD1 CASSAATGWETEAFF TGTGCCAGCAGCGCCGCGACAGGGTGGGAGACTGAAGCTTTCTTT
. TRBJ2-7 TRBV10-1 TRBD2 CASSEGLAGKDEQYF TGCGCCAGCAGTGAGGGACTAGCGGGGAAGGACGAGCAGTACTTC
. TRBJ2-6 TRBV5-1 . CASSLEMMASGANVLTF TGCGCCAGCAGCTTGGAGATGATGGCTTCTGGGGCCAACGTCCTGACTTTC
. TRBJ1-2 TRBV29-1 TRBD1 CSVADRADGYTF TGCAGCGTTGCAGACAGGGCGGACGGCTACACCTTC
once TRBJ1-2 TRBV27 . CASGRRGSFGYTF TGTGCCAGCGGCCGAAGGGGCAGCTTTGGCTACACCTTC
. TRBJ2-7 TRBV11-2 TRBD1 CASSLISGTGPYEQYF TGTGCCAGCAGCTTGATTTCCGGGACAGGACCCTACGAGCAGTACTTC
. TRBJ2-1 TRBV6-5 . CASSYGGGRYNEQFF TGTGCCAGCAGTTATGGGGGGGGGCGATACAATGAGCAGTTCTTC
. TRBJ2-5 TRBV7-2 TRBD2 CASSDGTSGEETQYF TGTGCCAGCAGCGATGGGACTAGCGGGGAAGAGACCCAGTACTTC
. TRBJ1-1 TRBV7-2 TRBD1 CASSLRAGTGLLNTEAFF TGTGCCAGCAGCTTAAGGGCCGGGACAGGCCTCTTGAACACTGAAGCTTTCTTT
. TRBJ1-5 TRBV11-2 TRBD1 CASSPTTGGAQPQHF TGTGCCAGCAGCCCGACCACAGGGGGCGCCCAGCCCCAGCATTTT
. TRBJ2-3 TRBV7-9 . CASSDGTVTSTDTQYF TGTGCCAGCAGCGACGGGACTGTCACTAGCACAGATACGCAGTATTTT
. TRBJ2-7 TRBV7-3 TRBD2 CASSLSGGRAEQYF TGTGCCAGCAGCTTAAGCGGCGGGAGGGCCGAGCAGTACTTC
few TRBJ2-4 TRBV2 TRBD1 CASSVLIQGANIQYF TGTGCCAGCAGTGTTTTAATTCAGGGGGCAAACATTCAGTACTTC